The source of this T cell receptor (beta chain) is a study of blood T cells in healthy people across ages. Background on the study: For every two T cells, template switching captured about one barcoded beta molecule.

Study-level findings and limits: Percentage of naive T cells showed a strong correlation with TCR beta diversity.

Sample-barcoded 5' priming and a J-beta primer mix drove a second PCR of about 7 to 12 cycles. TCRdb re-derived calls from the 5' RACE reads in MiXCR, one entry per CDR3 protein. This table holds about 1.8 million distinct CDR3 sequences, around half found once. To note about this clonotype: The target antigen is unknown.

The CDR3 extends over 17 amino acids. Germline loops: CDR1 MNHEY, CDR2 SMNVEV (reference sequence). The V and J ends lost 9 bases and 2 bases, in that order; junction bases with no gene match: 18. Source material: blood. This chain uses TRBV27 with TRBJ2-7, with TRBD1 matching over 8 bases. The receptor was isolated from a woman in her thirties or forties in good health. CDR3 coding DNA: TGTGCCAGTAGCTCAATCAGAACAGGGGGTTCGACCTACGAGCAGTACTTC. This sequence encodes CASSSIRTGGSTYEQYF.